This T cell receptor (beta chain) was retrieved from a study of cytomegalovirus exposure and HLA in healthy donors. Study-wide points: Presence/absence comparisons presumed near-even sequencing depth among donors.

A word on this clone: Its specificity is not known.

The PCR was carried out with 60 Vbeta primers and 13 Jbeta primers. Data came from immunoSEQ multiplex PCR; TCRdb stores just in-frame clones and leaves some out. This table has under 300,000 clones, about 86% appearing once. Germline V gene data show CDR1 as ENHRY and CDR2 as SYGVKD. Unmatched junction bases numbered 9, after V lost 2 bases and J lost 0 bases. The CDR3 contains 17 residues. The source is a woman between 55 and 75 years old in good health and CMV-seropositive. Specimen: PBMCs. J is TRBJ2-5 and V is TRBV10-3; TRBD1 matches at 7 bases. This CDR3 reads CAISEVLLTGYQETQYF. The CDR3 nucleotides read TGTGCCATCAGTGAGGTCCTCCTGACAGGGTACCAAGAGACCCAGTACTTC.